The 21 T cell receptor beta chains below all came from one sample that was sequenced in a study of blood T cell repertoires in COVID-19. Assay used: immunoSEQ multiplex PCR; TCRdb lists only in-frame clones, some missing. The table has about 150,000 clones, 82% seen once. The sequenced sample consisted of peripheral blood. The receptors stem from an elderly woman with active or convalescent COVID-19.

This clone was observed a handful of times. The chain combines TRBV7-9 with TRBJ2-7, with a possible D match to TRBD1 (5 bases). The CDR3 length is 14 residues. V was clipped by 1 base and J by 6 bases, with 13 bases between them. Per germline, CDR1 SEHNR and CDR2 FQNEAQ (reference sequence). The CDR3 coding sequence is TGTGCCAGCAGCTTAGTTTCAGGGCTTCCCGAGCAGTACTTC. This codes for CASSLVSGLPEQYF.

This clone was seen a few times. This chain joins TRBV5-1 and TRBJ1-2, with TRBD1 identical over 8 bases. This CDR3 has 16 amino acids. J lost 6 bases, V lost 0 bases, and 10 bases had no gene match. Germline CDR1 SGHRS, CDR2 YFSETQ. CDR3 nucleotide sequence: TGCGCCAGCAGCTTGGACTTAGGACAGGGATCAAATGGCTACACCTTC. Amino acids: CASSLDLGQGSNGYTF. The variable domain in full, completed from reference TRBV5-1 and TRBJ1-2, reads KAGVTQTPRYLIKTRGQQVTLSCSPISGHRSVSWYQQTPGQGLQFLFEYFSETQRNKGNFPGRFSGRQFSNSRSEMNVSTLELGDSALYLCASSLDLGQGSNGYTFGSGTRLTVV.

This rearrangement joins TRBV11-3 to TRBJ2-7, with 10 bases identical to TRBD2. Germline V gene lookup returns CDR1 SGHNT and CDR2 YENEEA. V trimming: 5 bases; J trimming: 4 bases; junction bases outside the gene matches: 2. The CDR3 sequence is 13 residues long. CDR3: CASSTGLAYEQYF. The DNA for the CDR3 is TGTGCCAGCAGCACGGGACTAGCGTACGAGCAGTACTTC.

The chain employs TRBV9 and TRBJ1-6; D possibly corresponds to TRBD1 (5 bases). Germline loops: CDR1 SGDLS, CDR2 YYNGEE. CDR3 length: 15 residues. Trimming cost V 4 bases and J 5 bases, with 13 bases left between them. CDR3 in amino acids: CASSHRGGDNSPLHF. DNA for the CDR3: TGTGCCAGCAGCCACCGGGGAGGGGATAATTCACCCCTCCACTTT. Full variable domain (remainder filled in from reference TRBV9 and TRBJ1-6): DSGVTQTPKHLITATGQRVTLRCSPRSGDLSVYWYQQSLDQGLQFLIQYYNGEERAKGNILERFSAQQFPDLHSELNLSSLELGDSALYFCASSHRGGDNSPLHFGNGTRLTVT.

This chain joins TRBV5-1 and TRBJ2-1; possibly TRBD2 for D (5 bases). This CDR3 has 12 amino acids. Germline V CDR1 and CDR2: SGHRS, YFSETQ. The V end lost 4 bases, the J end lost 10 bases, and 12 bases lay between the germline ends. Here the CDR3 DNA reads TGCGCCAGCAGCCCCCTAGCAGGCGAGCAGTTCTTC. Amino acids: CASSPLAGEQFF.

The CDR3 loop is CASSPQILAGGENEQFF. As DNA, the CDR3 is TGTGCCAGCAGCCCTCAAATCCTAGCGGGAGGGGAGAATGAGCAGTTCTTC. The chain uses TRBV11-2 and TRBJ2-1; TRBD2 matches at 12 bases. The CDR3 spans 17 residues. Trimming took 5 bases from V and 7 from J; bases not matched to a gene: 12. CDR1 and CDR2 (germline): SGHAT, FQNNGV. Variable domain in full (rest from reference TRBV11-2 and TRBJ2-1): EAGVAQSPRYKIIEKRQSVAFWCNPISGHATLYWYQQILGQGPKLLIQFQNNGVVDDSQLPKDRFSAERLKGVDSTLKIQPAKLEDSAVYLCASSPQILAGGENEQFFGPGTRLTVL.

The rearrangement joins TRBV30 to TRBJ2-3; TRBD2 agrees at 7 bases. From germline, CDR1 is GTSNPN and CDR2 SVGIG (reference sequence). This CDR3 spans 14 amino acids. J was trimmed by 3 bases and V by 1 base; bases with no gene match: 4. The CDR3 loop reads CAWSESGATDTQYF. Written as DNA, the CDR3 is TGTGCCTGGAGTGAGAGCGGGGCTACAGATACGCAGTATTTT.

This sequence joins TRBV9 and TRBJ2-2; TRBD1 matches 8 bases. Germline V gene lookup returns CDR1 SGDLS and CDR2 YYNGEE. The CDR3 covers 17 residues. Losses at the gene ends were 2 bases for V and 0 bases for J; bases not matched to a gene: 6. The CDR3 sequence: CASSVGGQGANTGELFF. CDR3 coding DNA: TGTGCCAGCAGCGTCGGCGGACAGGGTGCGAACACCGGGGAGCTGTTTTTT.

This clone was counted only a few times. This chain connects TRBV28 to TRBJ1-2; D call uncertain. Germline loops: CDR1 MDHEN, CDR2 SYDVKM. The CDR3 extends over 14 amino acids. V lost 6 bases and J lost 9, with 20 bases in between. Written as DNA, the CDR3 is TGTGCCAGCAGCCATCCCGGGTCTCCTAGAAGCTACACCTTC. It encodes CASSHPGSPRSYTF.

This sequence joins TRBV30 and TRBJ2-1; maybe TRBD1 (5 bases). The V end was cut by 4 bases, the J end by 8 bases, with 12 bases between. Germline V gene sequence: CDR1 GTSNPN, CDR2 SVGIG (reference sequence). The CDR3 is 12 residues long. CDR3 DNA: TGTGCCTGGACAGGGTTGTTTGATGAGCAGTTCTTC. It specifies CAWTGLFDEQFF.

V and J are TRBV19 and TRBJ1-2; the D gene is possibly TRBD1 (6 bases). Trimming removed 8 bases at V and 4 bases at J, with 17 bases between. CDR1 LNHDA and CDR2 SQIVND come from the germline V gene (reference sequence). The CDR3 loop spans 14 amino acids. The CDR3 coding sequence is TGTGCCAGTGGACAGAATAGACTCCGCTATGGCTACACCTTC. Its protein product is CASGQNRLRYGYTF.

This rearrangement joins TRBV28 to TRBJ1-5, with no clear D. The CDR3 covers 15 residues. Looked up from germline, CDR1 is MDHEN and CDR2 is SYDVKM. The germline V and J ends were trimmed by 4 bases and 3 bases, with 13 bases remaining between them. CDR3 bases: TGTGCCAGCAGTTCCGTGACGGGAGTCAATCAGCCCCAGCATTTT. Its protein is CASSSVTGVNQPQHF. Together with reference TRBV28 and TRBJ1-5, the CDR3 gives the full variable domain: DVKVTQSSRYLVKRTGEKVFLECVQDMDHENMFWYRQDPGLGLRLIYFSYDVKMKEKGDIPEGYSVSREKKERFSLILESASTNQTSMYLCASSSVTGVNQPQHFGDGTRLSIL.

The rearrangement uses TRBV9 and TRBJ1-6; 7 bases line up with TRBD1. CDR3 size: 15 residues. The trim removed 2 bases at V and 4 bases at J, leaving 3 bases unmatched. The germline CDR1 and CDR2 sequences are SGDLS and YYNGEE. The CDR3 region is CASSVATGYNSPLHF. DNA of the CDR3: TGTGCCAGCAGCGTTGCGACAGGGTATAATTCACCCCTCCACTTT.

The chain couples TRBV11-3 to TRBJ2-7, with a possible D match to TRBD1 (6 bases). Per the germline V gene, CDR1 is SGHNT and CDR2 is YENEEA. The length of the CDR3 is 11 residues. V was trimmed by 4 bases and J by 8 bases, leaving 9 bases between them. Here the CDR3 reads CASSSGTKQYF. The CDR3 DNA reads as TGTGCCAGCAGCTCTGGGACAAAGCAGTACTTC.

This chain links TRBV14 with TRBJ1-2; 8 bases fit TRBD1. The CDR3 is made up of 14 amino acids. V trimming: 4 bases; J trimming: 4 bases; junction bases outside the gene matches: 5. Germline V gives CDR1 SGHDN, CDR2 FVKESK. CDR3 in DNA: TGTGCCAGCAGCCCTCAACAGGGGGTCTATGGCTACACCTTC. This encodes CASSPQQGVYGYTF.

J is TRBJ1-3 and V is TRBV6-5; 7 nucleotides agree with TRBD1. V was clipped by 2 bases and J by 7 bases; unmatched bases: 8. The CDR3 spans 15 residues. In germline, CDR1 is MNHEY, CDR2 SVGAGI. In nucleotides, the CDR3 is TGTGCCAGCAGTTACGAGGACAGGCCAGGGAACACCATATATTTT. It encodes CASSYEDRPGNTIYF.

V is TRBV4-1 and J is TRBJ2-4; 9 bases are shared with TRBD2. Per the germline V gene, CDR1 is MGHRA and CDR2 is YSYEKL. The CDR3 sequence is 17 residues long. V gave up 5 bases and J gave up 4 bases; unmatched junction bases: 12. DNA for the CDR3: TGCGCCAGCAGCTTTGCCGGGGGCGGACTAGCGAAAAACATTCAGTACTTC. Its translation is CASSFAGGGLAKNIQYF.

Of note for this clone: Other DNA sequences in this specimen translate into the identical CDR3. The rearrangement links TRBV14 to TRBJ2-5; 8 bases agree with TRBD2. The CDR3 has 15 residues. V dropped 5 bases and J dropped 1; count of bases not matched to a gene: 6. The V gene's germline CDR1 is SGHDN and CDR2 FVKESK. The CDR3 protein is CASSDQGTSQETQYF. CDR3 in DNA: TGTGCCAGCAGCGACCAAGGGACTAGCCAAGAGACCCAGTACTTC.

The chain carries TRBV3-1 (or the pseudogene TRBV3-2) and TRBJ1-2, with 12 bases lining up with TRBD1. This CDR3 region has 16 residues. Looked up from germline, CDR1 is LGHDT and CDR2 is YNNKEL (reference sequence). V shed 5 bases and J 6 bases; nucleotides not matched to a gene: 10. The CDR3 reads CASSFPWGQGADGYTF. The CDR3 nucleotides are TGTGCCAGCAGCTTTCCTTGGGGACAGGGGGCGGATGGCTACACCTTC.

This clone was observed a few times. In DNA, the CDR3 is TGTGCCGCTAGGTTTTTGAACACTGAAGCTTTCTTT. Translated: CAARFLNTEAFF. The chain couples TRBV6-6 to TRBJ1-1; D is undetermined. The CDR3 runs to 12 residues. Trimming cost V 11 bases and J 0 bases, with 10 bases left between them. Germline CDR1 MNHNY, CDR2 SVGAGI (reference sequence).

This chain uses TRBV4-1 with TRBJ2-7; 9 nucleotides align to TRBD2. The CDR3 spans 16 residues. Trimming took 1 base from V and 6 from J; bases not matched to a gene: 10. Germline CDR1 MGHRA, CDR2 YSYEKL. CDR3 DNA: TGCGCCAGCAGCCAAGTACGGGCGGGAGGGCCTGTCGAGCAGTACTTC. It yields the protein CASSQVRAGGPVEQYF.